These 20 T cell receptor beta chains share one sample of origin, sequenced in a study of identical twins. TCRdb re-called the 5' RACE reads with MiXCR, one entry per CDR3 protein. The table includes 350,000 to 450,000 distinct CDR3 sequences, less than 20% detected once. Specimen: naive T cells sorted from blood. The receptors were sampled from a man aged 50 or older in good health.

The V call is TRBV25-1, the J call TRBJ2-6; 7 nucleotides line up with TRBD1. The V gene end was trimmed by 1 base and the J gene end by 2 bases; junction bases not matched to a gene: 11. The germline V gene encodes CDR1 MGHDK and CDR2 SYGVNS. CDR3 length: 19 amino acids. This CDR3 reads CASSEFEGAQVPGANVLTF. CDR3 sequence (DNA): TGTGCCAGCAGTGAATTTGAGGGGGCGCAGGTACCTGGGGCCAACGTCCTGACTTTC.

V usage is TRBV5-1 and J usage is TRBJ2-5, with 14 bases matching TRBD2. The CDR3 is 17 amino acids. The germline V gene encodes CDR1 SGHRS and CDR2 YFSETQ. V was pared by 5 bases and J by 4 bases, with 10 bases of the junction left unmatched. The CDR3: CASSHTSGLAGGETQYF. The CDR3 DNA sequence: TGCGCCAGCAGTCATACATCCGGACTAGCGGGGGGAGAGACCCAGTACTTC.

The rearrangement links TRBV7-8 to TRBJ1-2, with a possible D match to TRBD1 (5 bases). CDR3 length equals 14 residues. V lost 8 bases and J 8 bases, leaving 21 bases between the germline ends. From germline, CDR1 is SGHVS and CDR2 FQNEAQ. CDR3: CASLEGRLGRGYTF. The CDR3, as DNA: TGTGCCAGCCTAGAGGGGAGATTGGGACGGGGCTACACCTTC.

The J gene is TRBJ2-5, the V gene TRBV20-1; 12 nucleotides match TRBD2. CDR1 is DFQATT, CDR2 SNEGSKA, per germline (reference sequence). Trimming cost V 4 bases and J 5 bases; bases outside gene matches: 5. The CDR3 spans 14 residues. As DNA, the CDR3 is TGCAGTGCTACCAGACTAGCGGGAGTCGAGACCCAGTACTTC. Protein product: CSATRLAGVETQYF.

In this sample, this clonotype turned up many times. V and J are TRBV29-1 and TRBJ2-1; D gene uncertain. The germline V gene encodes CDR1 SQVTM and CDR2 ANQGSEA. V was cut by 3 bases and J by 6 bases, with 12 bases left in between. This CDR3 contains 13 residues. The CDR3 reads CSVDMPVANEQFF. CDR3 bases: TGCAGCGTTGATATGCCGGTTGCCAATGAGCAGTTCTTC.

This clonotype was recorded at least ten times. The chain links TRBV29-1 to TRBJ1-1, with D possibly TRBD1 on 6 matching bases. Germline V gene sequence: CDR1 SQVTM, CDR2 ANQGSEA. V dropped 3 bases and J dropped 7 bases, with 12 bases sitting between them. The CDR3 totals 12 residues. This CDR3 is CSVETGGFEAFF. In DNA form, the CDR3 reads TGCAGCGTTGAGACTGGGGGCTTTGAAGCTTTCTTT. Based on the CDR3 plus reference TRBV29-1 and TRBJ1-1, the full variable domain is SAVISQKPSRDICQRGTSLTIQCQVDSQVTMMFWYRQQPGQSLTLIATANQGSEATYESGFVIDKFPISRPNLTFSTLTVSNMSPEDSSIYLCSVETGGFEAFFGQGTRLTVV.

The chain links TRBV2 to TRBJ1-1; 9 bases are a match to TRBD1. The V and J ends lost 7 bases and 4 bases, in that order; junction bases with no gene match: 7. This CDR3 has 14 amino acids. Germline CDR1 reads SNHLY; CDR2 reads FYNNEI. CDR3 nucleotides: TGTGCCAGCATCGGACAGGGGAGGGGCACTGAAGCTTTCTTT. Residues: CASIGQGRGTEAFF.

V is TRBV5-5 and J is TRBJ1-2, with TRBD1 matching over 7 bases. Trimming removed 4 bases from V and 8 bases from J; junction bases left unmatched: 14. The germline CDR1 and CDR2 sequences are SGHKS and YYEKEE (reference sequence). The CDR3 runs 15 residues. The CDR3, as DNA: TGTGCCAGCAGCCCCACCCTGACAGGGAGTCACGGCTACACCTTC. Translation gives CASSPTLTGSHGYTF.

This clonotype appeared a few times. This chain links TRBV4-1 with TRBJ1-4, with D possibly matching TRBD1 (5 bases). The germline V and J ends were trimmed by 1 base and 8 bases, with 32 bases remaining between them. The germline gives CDR1 MGHRA, CDR2 YSYEKL. CDR3 size: 21 residues. As DNA, the CDR3 is TGCGCCAGCAGCCAAGTTTCAGGGCACTCAGGTCGTGGGTGGTCGTCAGAAAAACTGTTTTTT. It is translated as CASSQVSGHSGRGWSSEKLFF.

This clonotype showed up many times. V usage is TRBV20-1 and J usage is TRBJ2-7; 10 nucleotides agree with TRBD2. The germline V gene encodes CDR1 DFQATT and CDR2 SNEGSKA (reference sequence). CDR3 length equals 13 residues. The J segment lost 4 bases and the V segment lost 5 bases, leaving 5 bases of the junction unmatched. The CDR3, as DNA: TGCAGTGCTCGGACTAGCGGAAAGTACGAGCAGTACTTC. It encodes CSARTSGKYEQYF.

In its sample, this clonotype was seen a few times. The rearrangement links TRBV20-1 to TRBJ2-1; D unclear. CDR1 is DFQATT and CDR2 is SNEGSKA in the germline V gene (reference sequence). The CDR3 spans 14 residues. Trimming left V 3 bases short and J 2 bases short, with 11 bases between. The CDR3 coding sequence is TGCAGTGCTAGCATCGATTTTGCCTACAATGAGCAGTTCTTC. Protein product: CSASIDFAYNEQFF.

At least ten counts were recorded for this clonotype. V usage is TRBV6-5 and J usage is TRBJ2-7, with D possibly being TRBD1 or TRBD2 (5 bases each). Germline V gene lookup returns CDR1 MNHEY and CDR2 SVGAGI. This CDR3 spans 15 amino acids. V was trimmed by 2 bases and J by 6 bases, leaving 17 bases between them. DNA of the CDR3: TGTGCCAGCAGTTACGCCGGGACGTCCGAAGGCGAGCAGTACTTC. As protein: CASSYAGTSEGEQYF.

In this sample, this clonotype turned up a few times. The V and J genes are TRBV6-1 and TRBJ2-1; 12 nucleotides align to TRBD2. This CDR3 has 17 residues. The junction had 7 bases not matched to a gene; V was cut back by 5 bases and J by 2 bases. The V gene's germline CDR1 is MNHNS and CDR2 SASEGT. The CDR3 bases are TGTGCCAGCAGTCCCCTGACTAGCGGGGGACCCTACAATGAGCAGTTCTTC. Translated: CASSPLTSGGPYNEQFF.

This clonotype was detected only a few times. The rearrangement uses TRBV4-2 and TRBJ1-5; D remains unclear. The V and J ends lost 0 bases and 6 bases respectively, with 9 bases between them. The germline CDR1 and CDR2 sequences are LGHNA and YNFKEQ. The CDR3 runs to 14 residues. CDR3 DNA sequence: TGTGCCAGCAGCCAAGACCAGTGGGGTCAGCCCCAGCATTTT. It codes for CASSQDQWGQPQHF.

The rearrangement joins TRBV12-3 or TRBV12-4 to TRBJ2-7, with D unclear. V gave up 6 bases and J gave up 4 bases, with 13 bases separating them. The CDR3 is 13 amino acids. The CDR3 region has the DNA TGTGCCAGCAGCCATTACAAAGCGTACGAGCAGTACTTC. It translates to CASSHYKAYEQYF.

The chain employs TRBV12-3 or TRBV12-4 and TRBJ2-3; D unclear. The CDR3 sequence is 16 residues long. Trimming removed 5 bases from V and 1 base from J, with 16 bases in between. The CDR3: CASSRPRRARTDTQYF. For the CDR3, the DNA is TGTGCCAGCAGTAGACCACGTAGGGCTCGCACAGATACGCAGTATTTT.

This clonotype was observed a handful of times. The gene calls are TRBV5-1 and TRBJ2-7, with D possibly matching TRBD1 (5 bases). Trimming shortened V by 0 bases and J by 4 bases, and 11 bases separated the two germline ends. CDR1 is SGHRS and CDR2 is YFSETQ in the germline V gene. The CDR3 is 14 residues long. CDR3 DNA sequence: TGCGCCAGCAGCTTGGGGGTTTCAGGGTACGAGCAGTACTTC. Amino acid sequence: CASSLGVSGYEQYF.

Only a few counts were recorded for this clonotype. The chain links TRBV30 to TRBJ2-7, with D possibly TRBD1 on 6 matching bases. Trimming pared 4 bases from V and 0 bases from J, leaving 13 bases between. The CDR3 contains 14 residues. Germline V gene data show CDR1 as GTSNPN and CDR2 as SVGIG (reference sequence). CDR3: CAWTSGVSSYEQYF. The DNA for the CDR3 is TGTGCCTGGACCTCAGGGGTAAGCTCCTACGAGCAGTACTTC.

A few counts support this clonotype. The genes are TRBV20-1 and TRBJ2-1, with 7 bases fitting TRBD1. V lost 5 bases, J lost 6 bases, and 10 bases stayed unmatched. CDR1 is DFQATT, CDR2 SNEGSKA, per germline (reference sequence). The CDR3 runs 14 residues. The CDR3 protein is CSAVNPGQPNEQFF. The CDR3 nucleotides are TGCAGTGCTGTAAATCCGGGACAGCCCAATGAGCAGTTCTTC.

The chain joins TRBV20-1 to TRBJ2-3; 9 nucleotides match TRBD2. V trimming: 1 base; J trimming: 1 base; junction bases outside the gene matches: 6. Germline CDR1 is DFQATT and CDR2 is SNEGSKA (reference sequence). This CDR3 has 16 residues. The CDR3 is CSARVFAGGRTDTQYF. The CDR3 DNA reads TGCAGTGCTAGAGTCTTCGCGGGGGGGCGCACAGATACGCAGTATTTT.